This TCR beta chain was profiled in a study of blood T cell repertoires in COVID-19. This clone was observed a handful of times. As processed by the authors: Nucleated cell counts were estimated from reference gene primer amplification. Generated by immunoSEQ multiplex PCR, the TCRdb table keeps only in-frame clones and is missing some. Clonal size and the V and J genes are those of that table, whereas D and trimming came from the DNA. Here the sample spans roughly 180,000 clones, approximately 80% being singletons. Germline V gives CDR1 SGHTA, CDR2 FQGTGA. The V and J ends lost 5 bases and 3 bases, in that order; junction bases with no gene match: 11. The CDR3 consists of 16 residues.

Sequencing used PBMCs or T cells enriched from blood (not recorded which). This chain joins TRBV7-3 and TRBJ2-7, with 9 bases that match TRBD2. The TCR sequence derives from a woman aged 55-69 years who had recovered from COVID-19. Written as DNA, the CDR3 is TGTGCCAGCAGCCCCACTATTAGCGGGAGAGGCTACGAGCAGTACTTC. Translated: CASSPTISGRGYEQYF.